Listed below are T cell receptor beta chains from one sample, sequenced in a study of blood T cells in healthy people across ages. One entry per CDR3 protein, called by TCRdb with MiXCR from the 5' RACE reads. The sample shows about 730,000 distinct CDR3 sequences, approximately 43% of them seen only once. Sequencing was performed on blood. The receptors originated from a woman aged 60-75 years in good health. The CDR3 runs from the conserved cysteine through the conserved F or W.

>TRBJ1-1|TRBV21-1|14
CVSSKRGENTEAFF
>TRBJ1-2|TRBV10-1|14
CASRLRKTNYGYTF
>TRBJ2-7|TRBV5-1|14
CASSLATGAYEQYF
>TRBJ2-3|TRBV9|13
CASSVSASDTQYF
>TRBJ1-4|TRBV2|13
CASTRTQGPKLFF
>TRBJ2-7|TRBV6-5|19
CASSYIPGLARPDSYEQYF
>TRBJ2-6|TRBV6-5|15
CASSPGDAGANVLTF
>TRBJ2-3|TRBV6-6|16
CASRPSGEGRTDTQYF
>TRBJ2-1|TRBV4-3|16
CASSQDYGGGENEQFF
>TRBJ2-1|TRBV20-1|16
CSARDQWTSGINEQFF
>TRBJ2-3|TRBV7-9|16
CASRSLAGAFGDTQYF
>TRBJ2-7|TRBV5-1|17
CASSGVSSGGASNEQYF
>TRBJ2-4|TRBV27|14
CASSLRGTQNIQYF
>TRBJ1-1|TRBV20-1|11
CSARQAIEAFF
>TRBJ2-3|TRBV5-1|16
CASSSTTGEATDTQYF
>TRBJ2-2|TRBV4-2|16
CASSQAQGEVTGELFF
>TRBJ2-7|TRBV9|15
CASSGLAGAPYEQYF
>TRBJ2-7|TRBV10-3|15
CAISESTGVRAEQYF
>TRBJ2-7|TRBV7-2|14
CASSPRVLSYEQYF
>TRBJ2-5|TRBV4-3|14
CASSRTDNYNEQYF
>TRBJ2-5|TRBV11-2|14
CASSLDSSGQTQYF
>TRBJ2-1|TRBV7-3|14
CASSLSGASYEQFF
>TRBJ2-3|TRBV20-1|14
CSATGTGGSDTQYF
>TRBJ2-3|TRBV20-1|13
CSARDRAPDTQYF
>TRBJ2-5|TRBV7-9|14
CASSSPTGVETQYF
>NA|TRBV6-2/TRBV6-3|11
CASSTGYEQYF
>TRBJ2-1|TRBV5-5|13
CASSGGINNEQFF
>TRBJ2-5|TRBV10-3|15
CAISETTTPEGTQYF
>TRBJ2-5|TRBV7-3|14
CASSLNAGLETQYF
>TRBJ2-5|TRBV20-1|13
CSALGEGRETQYF
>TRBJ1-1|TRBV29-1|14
CSVAGGGADTEAFF
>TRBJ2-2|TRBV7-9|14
CASSMAANTGELFF
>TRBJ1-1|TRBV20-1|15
CSARDGGAARTEAFF
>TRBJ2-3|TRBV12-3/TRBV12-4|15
CASSLGQASTDTQYF
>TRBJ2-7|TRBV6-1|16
CASSGGTGDPSYEQYF
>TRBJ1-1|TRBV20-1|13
CSATARAGTEAFF
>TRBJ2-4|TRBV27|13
CASRQLSKNIQYF
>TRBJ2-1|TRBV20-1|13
CSARDRPVHEQFF
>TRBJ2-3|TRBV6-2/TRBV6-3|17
CASSPPTGVPSSTEQYF
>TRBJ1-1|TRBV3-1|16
CASSQGQGVSHTEAFF
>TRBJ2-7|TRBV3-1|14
CASSPRTGHNEQYF
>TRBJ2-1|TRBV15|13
CATSRDRGNEQFF
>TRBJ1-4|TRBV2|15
CASSEGGATNEKLFF
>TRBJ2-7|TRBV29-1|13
CSYIDGQLDEQYF
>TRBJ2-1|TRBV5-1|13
CASTQGANNEQFF
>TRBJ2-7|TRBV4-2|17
CASSQDSLGLAGVEQYF
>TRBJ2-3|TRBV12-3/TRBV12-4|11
CASSLQDTQYF
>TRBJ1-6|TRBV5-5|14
CASSLVQGASPLHF
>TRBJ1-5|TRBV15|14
CATSRGLNNQPQHF
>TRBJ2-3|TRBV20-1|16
CSATLPTGRSTDTQYF
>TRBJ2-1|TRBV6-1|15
CATLPRIRSYNEQFF
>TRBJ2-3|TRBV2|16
CASGNYRSPSTDTQYF